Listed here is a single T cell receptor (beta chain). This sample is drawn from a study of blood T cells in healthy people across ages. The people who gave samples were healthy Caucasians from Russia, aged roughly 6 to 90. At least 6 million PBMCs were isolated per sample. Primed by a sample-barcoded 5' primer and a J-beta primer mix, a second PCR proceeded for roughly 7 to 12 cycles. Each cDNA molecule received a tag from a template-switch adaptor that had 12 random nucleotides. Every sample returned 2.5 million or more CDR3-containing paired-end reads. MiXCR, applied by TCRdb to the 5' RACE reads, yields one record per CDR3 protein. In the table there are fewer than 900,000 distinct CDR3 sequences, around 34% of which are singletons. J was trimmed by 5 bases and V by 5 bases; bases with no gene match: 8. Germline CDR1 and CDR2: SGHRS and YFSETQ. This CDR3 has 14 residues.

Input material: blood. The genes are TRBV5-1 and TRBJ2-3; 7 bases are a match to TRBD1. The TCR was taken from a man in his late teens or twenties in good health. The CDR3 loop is CASSTTGPGDTQYF. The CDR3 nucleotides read TGCGCCAGCAGTACGACAGGGCCGGGAGATACGCAGTATTTT.